The sequence of this T cell receptor (beta chain) was determined in a study of human versus mouse CDR3 diversity and MHC coevolution. Assay: immunoSEQ multiplex PCR; the TCRdb copy retains only in-frame clones and omits some. The sample shows tens of thousands of clones, roughly 93% of them seen only once. This clone has a single count. Its specificity is unknown. Regarding the study as a whole: Most of the three human donors had the lowest clonal inequality.

Germline lookup yields CDR1 KGHSH and CDR2 LQKENI. Trimming removed 3 bases at V and 0 bases at J, with 12 bases between. CDR3 length: 15 amino acids. The clonotype was recovered from a person aged 30-69 years in good health. The chain is built from TRBV18 and TRBJ2-7; possible D gene TRBD1, 6 bases. The sequenced sample consisted of naive CD4+ T cells from blood. Regarding subset: CD45RO-negative CD62L-positive naive CD4 T cells. The DNA for the CDR3 is TGTGCCAGCTCACCCGGGACAAGGAGCTCCTACGAGCAGTACTTC. Translating it yields CASSPGTRSSYEQYF.